One sample yielded the 14 T cell receptor beta chains listed below, sequenced in a study of blood T cell repertoires in COVID-19. The method was immunoSEQ multiplex PCR; TCRdb's version includes in-frame clones alone and lacks a portion of them. Here the sample spans roughly 150,000 clones, 80% to 90% being singletons. Sequences were obtained from peripheral blood. The source of these receptors is a woman aged 45 to 65 with COVID-19, enrolled during active disease.

V and J are TRBV5-1 and TRBJ2-2; D is undetermined. In germline, CDR1 is SGHRS, CDR2 YFSETQ. CDR3 length: 12 amino acids. V was clipped by 4 bases and J by 1 base, with 2 bases between them. Here the CDR3 reads CASSQNTGELFF. In DNA, the CDR3 is TGCGCCAGCAGCCAGAACACCGGGGAGCTGTTTTTT. The entire variable domain, with the rest obtained from reference TRBV5-1 and TRBJ2-2, is as follows: KAGVTQTPRYLIKTRGQQVTLSCSPISGHRSVSWYQQTPGQGLQFLFEYFSETQRNKGNFPGRFSGRQFSNSRSEMNVSTLELGDSALYLCASSQNTGELFFGEGSRLTVL.

The V call is TRBV7-9, the J call TRBJ2-1; 10 positions agree with TRBD2. Germline trimming cut 2 bases from V and 3 bases from J; bases unmatched to any gene: 4. This CDR3 region has 16 residues. CDR1 and CDR2 from the germline V gene are SEHNR and FQNEAQ (reference sequence). CDR3 sequence reads: CASSLTGTSDYNEQFF. CDR3 nucleotides: TGTGCCAGCAGCTTAACCGGGACTAGCGACTACAATGAGCAGTTCTTC.

V gene TRBV5-5 combines with J gene TRBJ2-2; a possible D gene is TRBD1 (7 bases). This CDR3 is 17 amino acids long. V was trimmed by 4 bases and J by 2 bases, leaving 18 bases between them. CDR1 SGHKS and CDR2 YYEKEE come from the germline V gene (reference sequence). Written as DNA, the CDR3 is TGTGCCAGCAGCGGATCTCGCGGGGACAGAAACACCGGGGAGCTGTTTTTT. Amino acid sequence: CASSGSRGDRNTGELFF.

The chain uses TRBV9 and TRBJ2-2; 16 nucleotides align to TRBD2. The CDR3 loop spans 20 amino acids. Germline V CDR1 and CDR2: SGDLS, YYNGEE. V was clipped by 3 bases and J by 4 bases; unmatched bases: 12. The CDR3 sequence: CASSAPGTSGGAWGTGELFF. Written as DNA, the CDR3 is TGTGCCAGCAGCGCCCCCGGGACTAGCGGGGGGGCGTGGGGCACCGGGGAGCTGTTTTTT.

This sequence joins TRBV7-9 and TRBJ2-2; 12 nucleotides agree with TRBD2. The junction had 2 bases not matched to a gene; V was cut back by 8 bases and J by 4 bases. The CDR3 is made up of 14 amino acids. From germline, CDR1 is SEHNR and CDR2 FQNEAQ (reference sequence). CDR3 bases: TGTGCCAGCCGGACTAGCGGGGTCACCGGGGAGCTGTTTTTT. Its translation: CASRTSGVTGELFF. Full variable domain (remainder filled in from reference TRBV7-9 and TRBJ2-2): DTGVSQNPRHKITKRGQNVTFRCDPISEHNRLYWYRQTLGQGPEFLTYFQNEAQLEKSRLLSDRFSAERPKGSFSTLEIQRTEQGDSAMYLCASRTSGVTGELFFGEGSRLTVL.

This clone was seen a handful of times. The rearrangement uses TRBV10-3 and TRBJ2-5; weak D call: TRBD2 (7 bases). V was trimmed by 3 bases and J by 2 bases, leaving 16 bases between them. Germline V gene lookup returns CDR1 ENHRY and CDR2 SYGVKD. The CDR3 spans 16 residues. The CDR3 region has the DNA TGTGCCATCAGTGAAACGCGCGGGGGCTTGCAAGAGACCCAGTACTTC. Its protein product is CAISETRGGLQETQYF.

The chain joins TRBV6-1 to TRBJ2-5; TRBD1 agrees at 9 bases. Germline trimming cut 7 bases from V and 5 bases from J; bases unmatched to any gene: 5. CDR3 length: 13 amino acids. Germline lookup yields CDR1 MNHNS and CDR2 SASEGT. CDR3 residues: CASTTGGQETQYF. In DNA form, the CDR3 reads TGTGCCAGCACTACAGGGGGCCAGGAGACCCAGTACTTC.

The V and J genes are TRBV2 and TRBJ2-7, with TRBD2 matching 12 bases. The CDR3 is 13 amino acids. In germline, CDR1 is SNHLY, CDR2 FYNNEI. With V trimmed by 4 bases and J by 7 bases, 2 bases remained unmatched. The DNA of the CDR3 is TGTGCCAGCAGTGGACTAGCGGGGGTTGAGCAGTACTTC. Protein: CASSGLAGVEQYF.

This clone has more than one count but fewer than ten. CDR3 amino acids: CASSEWGQGGQSPLHF. In DNA form, the CDR3 reads TGTGCCAGCAGTGAATGGGGACAGGGGGGACAATCACCCCTCCACTTT. This chain joins TRBV6-1 and TRBJ1-6; 11 bases align to TRBD1. V shed 2 bases and J 10 bases; nucleotides not matched to a gene: 7. Germline assignment: CDR1 MNHNS and CDR2 SASEGT. The CDR3 is 16 residues long.

This sequence joins TRBV10-1 and TRBJ2-5, with 8 bases aligning to TRBD2. Germline V gene lookup returns CDR1 WNHNN and CDR2 SYGVQD (reference sequence). The V gene end was trimmed by 0 bases and the J gene end by 5 bases; junction bases not matched to a gene: 5. The CDR3 extends over 15 amino acids. In nucleotides, the CDR3 is TGCGCCAGCAGTGAGTCGACGGGGGGGCAGGAGACCCAGTACTTC. Translation: CASSESTGGQETQYF.

V gene TRBV11-1 combines with J gene TRBJ2-7; D unclear. V was pared by 5 bases and J by 6 bases, with 8 bases between. Germline CDR1 SGHAT, CDR2 FQDESV (reference sequence). The CDR3 is 11 amino acids. CDR3 loop: CASSPSGEQYF. CDR3 coding DNA: TGTGCCAGCAGCCCATCGGGCGAGCAGTACTTC.

This clone was picked up a small number of times. The chain employs TRBV7-8 and TRBJ1-2, with 7 bases that match TRBD1. CDR1 is SGHVS, CDR2 FQNEAQ, per germline. The length of the CDR3 is 14 residues. V was pared by 8 bases and J by 5 bases, with 11 bases of the junction left unmatched. CDR3 bases: TGTGCCAGCGCTATCAATCGGGACAGTTATGGCTACACCTTC. Amino acid sequence: CASAINRDSYGYTF.

This chain connects TRBV11-2 to TRBJ1-2, with TRBD1 matching 7 bases. Germline CDR1 and CDR2: SGHAT and FQNNGV. V shed 4 bases and J 9 bases; nucleotides not matched to a gene: 8. The CDR3 sequence is 13 residues long. This chain's CDR3 is CASSSSQGDRYTF. In nucleotides, the CDR3 is TGTGCCAGCAGCTCCTCCCAGGGGGACCGCTACACCTTC.

Here the CDR3 reads CASSGGEGNSGNTIYF. CDR3 in DNA: TGTGCCAGCAGTGGCGGCGAGGGTAACTCTGGAAACACCATATATTTT. J is TRBJ1-3 and V is TRBV2; D call uncertain. V gave up 4 bases and J gave up 0 bases, with 13 bases separating them. The CDR3 has 16 residues. Germline V gene sequence: CDR1 SNHLY, CDR2 FYNNEI. The variable domain in full, with the rest retrieved from reference TRBV2 and TRBJ1-3, is EPEVTQTPSHQVTQMGQEVILRCVPISNHLYFYWYRQILGQKVEFLVSFYNNEISEKSEIFDDQFSVERPDGSNFTLKIRSTKLEDSAMYFCASSGGEGNSGNTIYFGEGSWLTVV.